Detailed here is one T cell receptor (beta chain). The record originates from a study of blood T cell repertoires in COVID-19. Study at large: The samples span acute and convalescent COVID-19 from the United States, Italy and Spain. PBMCs, B-cell-depleted T cells, or T cells were the source of the cDNA or gDNA that made up the material.

In the authors' workflow: Counts of nucleated cells, estimated from reference gene primer amplification, were obtained. The table came from immunoSEQ multiplex PCR; TCRdb's copy has only in-frame clones and leaves some out. That table gives V, J and clone size, and the DNA gave D and trimming. Altogether 55,000 to 75,000 clones are present, more than 60% being singletons, with the ten largest covering over 20%. V lost 0 bases and J 8 bases, leaving 16 bases between the germline ends. Germline V gene sequence: CDR1 MNHEY, CDR2 SMNVEV (reference sequence). This CDR3 comprises 15 residues. The specimen sequenced was peripheral blood. V and J are TRBV27 and TRBJ1-1; possible D gene TRBD1, 6 bases. The source is a man aged 60 to 69 with acute or convalescent COVID-19. CDR3 DNA sequence: TGTGCCAGCAGTTTATCGGGGACATTTCCCGAAGAAGCTTTCTTT. The encoded protein is CASSLSGTFPEEAFF.